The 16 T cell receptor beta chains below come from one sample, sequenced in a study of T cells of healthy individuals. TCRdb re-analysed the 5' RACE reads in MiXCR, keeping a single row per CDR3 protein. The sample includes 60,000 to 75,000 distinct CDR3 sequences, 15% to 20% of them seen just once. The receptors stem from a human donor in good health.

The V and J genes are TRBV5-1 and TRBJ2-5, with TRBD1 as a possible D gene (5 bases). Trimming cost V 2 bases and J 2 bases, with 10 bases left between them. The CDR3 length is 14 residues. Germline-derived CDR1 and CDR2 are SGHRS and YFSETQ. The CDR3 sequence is CASSFVDSQETQYF. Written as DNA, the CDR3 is TGCGCCAGCAGCTTCGTCGACAGTCAAGAGACCCAGTACTTC. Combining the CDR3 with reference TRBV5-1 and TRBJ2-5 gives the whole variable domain KAGVTQTPRYLIKTRGQQVTLSCSPISGHRSVSWYQQTPGQGLQFLFEYFSETQRNKGNFPGRFSGRQFSNSRSEMNVSTLELGDSALYLCASSFVDSQETQYFGPGTRLLVL.

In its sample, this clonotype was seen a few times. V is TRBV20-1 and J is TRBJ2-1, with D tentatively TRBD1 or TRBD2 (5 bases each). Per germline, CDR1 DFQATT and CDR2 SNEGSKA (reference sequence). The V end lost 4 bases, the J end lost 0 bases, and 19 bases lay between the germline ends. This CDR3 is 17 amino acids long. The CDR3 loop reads CSANQPGGGSSYNEQFF. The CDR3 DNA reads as TGCAGTGCTAACCAACCCGGTGGGGGTTCCTCCTACAATGAGCAGTTCTTC.

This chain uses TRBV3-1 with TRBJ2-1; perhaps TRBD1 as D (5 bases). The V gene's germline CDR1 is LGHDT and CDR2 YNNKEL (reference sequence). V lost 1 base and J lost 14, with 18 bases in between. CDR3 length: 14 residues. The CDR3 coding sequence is TGTGCCAGCAGCCAAGGGGCAGCAGGGCTTCGCGAGTTCTTC. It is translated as CASSQGAAGLREFF.

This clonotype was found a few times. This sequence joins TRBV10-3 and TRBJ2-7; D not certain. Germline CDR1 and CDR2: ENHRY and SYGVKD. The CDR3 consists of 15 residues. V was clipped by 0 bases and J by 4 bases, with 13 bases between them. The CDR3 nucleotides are TGTGCCATCAGTGAGTCGCCAGGTATCGGGTACGAGCAGTACTTC. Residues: CAISESPGIGYEQYF.

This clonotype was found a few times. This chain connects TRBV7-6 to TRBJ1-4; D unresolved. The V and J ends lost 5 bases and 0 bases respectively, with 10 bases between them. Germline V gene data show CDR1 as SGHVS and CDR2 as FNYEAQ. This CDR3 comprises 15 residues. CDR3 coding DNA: TGTGCCAGCAGCCTAAACACGGCAACTAATGAAAAACTGTTTTTT. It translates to CASSLNTATNEKLFF.

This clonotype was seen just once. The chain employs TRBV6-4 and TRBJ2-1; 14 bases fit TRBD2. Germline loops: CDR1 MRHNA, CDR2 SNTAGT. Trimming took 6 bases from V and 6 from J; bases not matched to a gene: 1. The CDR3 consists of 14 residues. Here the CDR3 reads CASSGTSGSNEQFF. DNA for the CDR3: TGTGCCAGCAGCGGGACTAGCGGGAGCAATGAGCAGTTCTTC.

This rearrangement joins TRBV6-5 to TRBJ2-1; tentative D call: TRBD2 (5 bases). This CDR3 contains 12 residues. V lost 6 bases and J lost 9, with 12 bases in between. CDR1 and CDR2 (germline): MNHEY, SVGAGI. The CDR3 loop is CASSKTKLEQFF. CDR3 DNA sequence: TGTGCCAGCAGCAAGACTAAGCTTGAGCAGTTCTTC.

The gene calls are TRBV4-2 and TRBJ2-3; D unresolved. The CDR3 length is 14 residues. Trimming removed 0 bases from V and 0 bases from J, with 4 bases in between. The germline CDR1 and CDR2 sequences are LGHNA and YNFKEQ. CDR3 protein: CASSQDLSTDTQYF. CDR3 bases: TGTGCCAGCAGCCAAGATCTTAGCACAGATACGCAGTATTTT.

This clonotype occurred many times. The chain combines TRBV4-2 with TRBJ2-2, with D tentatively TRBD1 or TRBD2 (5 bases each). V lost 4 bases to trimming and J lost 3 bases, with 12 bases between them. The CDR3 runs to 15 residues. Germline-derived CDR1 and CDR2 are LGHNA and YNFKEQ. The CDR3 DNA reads TGTGCCAGCAGCCCCCGGGACGGGGACACCGGGGAGCTGTTTTTT. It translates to CASSPRDGDTGELFF.

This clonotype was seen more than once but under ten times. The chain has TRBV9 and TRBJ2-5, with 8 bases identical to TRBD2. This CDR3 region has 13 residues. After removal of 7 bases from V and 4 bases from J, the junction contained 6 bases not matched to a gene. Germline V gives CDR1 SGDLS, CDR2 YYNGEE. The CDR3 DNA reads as TGTGCCAGCGATCGGGGGGGCCGAGAGACCCAGTACTTC. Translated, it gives CASDRGGRETQYF.

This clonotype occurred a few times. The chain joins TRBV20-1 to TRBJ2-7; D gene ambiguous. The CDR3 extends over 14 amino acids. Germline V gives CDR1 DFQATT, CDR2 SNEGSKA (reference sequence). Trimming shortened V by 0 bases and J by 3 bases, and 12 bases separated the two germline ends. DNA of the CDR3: TGCAGTGCTAGAGAAAGGGATGCTCTCTACGAGCAGTACTTC. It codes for CSARERDALYEQYF.

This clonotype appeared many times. The CDR3 protein is CASSLASGVGSEQFF. As DNA, the CDR3 is TGTGCCAGCAGCTTAGCGAGCGGGGTCGGTAGTGAGCAGTTCTTC. The chain joins TRBV7-9 to TRBJ2-1, with 7 bases fitting TRBD2. This CDR3 contains 15 residues. Trimming took 0 bases from V and 9 from J; bases not matched to a gene: 8. Germline V gene sequence: CDR1 SEHNR, CDR2 FQNEAQ (reference sequence). Full variable domain (outside the CDR3, taken from reference TRBV7-9 and TRBJ2-1): DTGVSQNPRHKITKRGQNVTFRCDPISEHNRLYWYRQTLGQGPEFLTYFQNEAQLEKSRLLSDRFSAERPKGSFSTLEIQRTEQGDSAMYLCASSLASGVGSEQFFGPGTRLTVL.

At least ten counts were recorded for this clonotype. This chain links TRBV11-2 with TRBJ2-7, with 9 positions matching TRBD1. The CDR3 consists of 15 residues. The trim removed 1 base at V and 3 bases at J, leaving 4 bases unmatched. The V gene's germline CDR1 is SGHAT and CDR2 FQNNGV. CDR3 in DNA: TGTGCCAGCAGCTTAGCGGGACAGGGTAACTACGAGCAGTACTTC. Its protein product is CASSLAGQGNYEQYF. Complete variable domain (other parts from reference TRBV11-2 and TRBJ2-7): EAGVAQSPRYKIIEKRQSVAFWCNPISGHATLYWYQQILGQGPKLLIQFQNNGVVDDSQLPKDRFSAERLKGVDSTLKIQPAKLEDSAVYLCASSLAGQGNYEQYFGPGTRLTVT.

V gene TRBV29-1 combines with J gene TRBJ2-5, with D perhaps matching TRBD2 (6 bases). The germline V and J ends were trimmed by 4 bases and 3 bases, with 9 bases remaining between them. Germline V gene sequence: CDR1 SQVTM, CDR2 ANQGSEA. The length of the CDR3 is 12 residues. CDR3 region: CSVVWGEETQYF. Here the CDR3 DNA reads TGCAGCGTTGTCTGGGGGGAAGAGACCCAGTACTTC.

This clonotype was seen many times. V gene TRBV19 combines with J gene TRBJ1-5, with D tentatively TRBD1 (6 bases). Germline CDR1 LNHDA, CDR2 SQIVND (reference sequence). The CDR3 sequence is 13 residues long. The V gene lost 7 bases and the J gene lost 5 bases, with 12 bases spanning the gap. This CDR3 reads CASTQQGDQPQHF. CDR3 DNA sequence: TGTGCCAGTACCCAACAGGGAGATCAGCCCCAGCATTTT.

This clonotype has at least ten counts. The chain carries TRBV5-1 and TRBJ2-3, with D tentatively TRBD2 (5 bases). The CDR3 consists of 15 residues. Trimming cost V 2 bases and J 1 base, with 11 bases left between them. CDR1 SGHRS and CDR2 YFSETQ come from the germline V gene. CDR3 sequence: CASSFLALGTDTQYF. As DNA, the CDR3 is TGCGCCAGCAGCTTTCTAGCTCTGGGCACAGATACGCAGTATTTT.